This T cell receptor beta chain was captured by sequencing in a study of OX40 agonist ivuxolimab in advanced cancers. Describing the broader study: Ivuxolimab was a fully human IgG2 agonistic monoclonal antibody targeting the costimulatory receptor OX40 (CD134). Intravenous ivuxolimab was administered to patients every 2 weeks at six dose levels: 0.01, 0.1, 0.3, 1.5, 3 and 10 mg/kg. Of the roughly 51 dose-escalation patients, hepatocellular carcinoma was present in 19, melanoma in roughly 15, renal cell carcinoma in 9 and head and neck cancer in 9. In the dose-escalation cohort, more than 75% of patients were male, and the mean age was roughly 60 years, with a range of roughly 23 to 85. Patients were allowed to have had prior anti-PD-1, anti-PD-L1 or anti-CTLA-4 therapy, and 30% to 40% of the dose-escalation patients had previously received checkpoint inhibitors. Partial responses occurred in three dose-escalation patients, of whom one had hepatocellular carcinoma and two had cutaneous melanoma. Peripheral TCRbeta sequencing aimed to test whether ivuxolimab altered TCR sequence diversity and caused clonal T-cell expansion. The paper covers the monotherapy dose-escalation part of the phase I ivuxolimab trial, which included N = 52 patients.

Concerning this clone itself: Its binding antigen is unknown. No base qualities exist here, and no much larger clone lies one base off it.

Genomic DNA was isolated from the sorted cells so that the TCRbeta CDR3 region could be sequenced. The immunoSEQ Assay was used to sequence the TCRbeta CDR3 regions. Sourced from immuneACCESS, this table was stored by TCRdb with only in-frame sequences that have V and J called. A share of the clones is absent; for the studies checked, an unresolved V gene accounts for under half, and the remainder has no known explanation. The table for this sample lists around 70,000 clones; nearly 85% of them were counted only once. Of the sample, approximately 11% is held by the ten largest clones. CDR1 is given as GTSNPN and CDR2 as SVGIG, both from the germline V gene (reference sequence). V has 1 base trimmed and J has 0 bases trimmed; junction bases matching no gene number 1. The CDR3 holds 15 amino acids from the cysteine to the phenylalanine. The read is trimmed to its CDR3 DNA, 45 bases read in frame from base 1.

Patients with autoimmune disease history or receiving systemic immunosuppression were excluded from the trial. Peripheral blood for TCR sequencing was collected from all dose cohorts at baseline, on cycle 4 day 1, and on cycle 7 day 1. The samples were drawn from a first-in-human, open-label, multicenter phase I dose-escalation trial of ivuxolimab. Adults with locally advanced or metastatic melanoma, renal cell, hepatocellular, or head and neck squamous cell carcinoma were enrolled in the trial. Before TCR sequencing, CD4+ and CD8+ T cells were separately sorted from peripheral blood. General findings and caveats noted by the study authors: At doses of 0.1 to 3.0 mg/kg, clonal expansion of both CD4+ and CD8+ blood T cells was observed from baseline to week 6. The antigen specificity of the clonally expanded peripheral T cells was not determined. In the 0.1-3.0 mg/kg groups, partial responders were among the patients with the lowest normalized peripheral clonal expansion, particularly in CD8+ T cells. Low levels of normalized T-cell clonal expansion were also shown by some nonresponding patients. After ivuxolimab, CD8+ T cells had more expanded clones than CD4+ T cells on average.

This TCR came from an adult with an advanced solid tumor such as melanoma, head and neck, liver or kidney cancer. The sequence joins TRBV30 to TRBJ1-3; 9 nucleotides in the junction match TRBD1. Sequenced here: CD4+ or CD8+ T cells sorted from blood, sampled in a trial of the OX40 agonist ivuxolimab. The CDR3 corresponds to CAWSETGGSGNTIYF. The nucleotide sequence is given as TGTGCCTGGAGTGAGACAGGGGGCTCTGGAAACACCATATATTTT.